Only a few counts were recorded for the clone carrying this T cell receptor beta chain. These data originate in a study of human T cells and chemical hapten exposure. Trimming left V 0 bases short and J 3 bases short, with 21 bases between. The CDR3 is made up of 18 amino acids. Germline V gene lookup returns CDR1 DFQATT and CDR2 SNEGSKA (reference sequence). Time point reported: pre-sensitization, week 0. Treatment reported: therapeutic diphenylcyclopropenone sensitization with weekly scalp DPC. Patients had alopecia, were aged 18 to 70, and were not pregnant. TCRdb redid the calling of the RACE reads with MiXCR, one entry per CDR3 protein. The sample has roughly 100,000 distinct CDR3 sequences; less than 14% are singletons.

This material consisted of whole blood, taken in connection with sensitization to the hapten diphenylcyclopropenone (DPC). This chain links TRBV20-1 with TRBJ1-5; D possibly corresponds to TRBD1 (5 bases). This sequence was found in a woman in her sixties or seventies with alopecia areata. Some clones in this sample may be carry-over from other donors' samples. The CDR3 DNA sequence: TGCAGTGCTAGAGATCCGGCAGGGAATAAGAACGTCAATCAGCCCCAGCATTTT. Translated, it gives CSARDPAGNKNVNQPQHF.